This T cell receptor (beta chain) was captured by sequencing in a study of blood T cell repertoires in COVID-19. Study-level background: The United States, Italy and Spain provided the acute and convalescent COVID-19 samples.

Original processing notes: The assay estimated nucleated cells by amplifying reference gene primers. Sequenced by immunoSEQ multiplex PCR; TCRdb stores in-frame clones only, minus some. The V and J calls and clone size are taken from that table; D and trimming were inferred from the DNA. Of about 220,000 clones in the sample, under 90% were seen once. The table lists this clone with a count of one. The CDR3 length is 13 residues. V was cut by 6 bases and J by 5 bases, with 13 bases left in between. Germline V lookup: CDR1 MNHEY, CDR2 SMNVEV (reference sequence). The clonotype was recovered from a woman in her fifties or sixties who had recovered from COVID-19. Sample: peripheral blood. The chain recombines TRBV27 with TRBJ1-2, with D possibly being TRBD1 (6 bases). The DNA of the CDR3 is TGTGCCAGCAGACAGGGCCCAGGTTATGGCTACACCTTC. It yields the protein CASRQGPGYGYTF.